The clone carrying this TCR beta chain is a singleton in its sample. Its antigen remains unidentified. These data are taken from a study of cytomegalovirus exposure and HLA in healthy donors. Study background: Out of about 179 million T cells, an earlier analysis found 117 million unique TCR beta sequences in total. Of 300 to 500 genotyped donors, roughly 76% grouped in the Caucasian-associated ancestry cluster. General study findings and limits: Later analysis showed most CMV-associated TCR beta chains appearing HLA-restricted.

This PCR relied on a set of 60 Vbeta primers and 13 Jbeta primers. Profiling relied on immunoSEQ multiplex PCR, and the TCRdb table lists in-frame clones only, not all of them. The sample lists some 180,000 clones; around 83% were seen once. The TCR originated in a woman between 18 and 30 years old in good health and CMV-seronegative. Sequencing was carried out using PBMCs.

CDR3 region: CASSIRPAYEQYF. The DNA for the CDR3 is TGTGCCAGTAGTATTCGTCCAGCGTACGAGCAGTACTTC. V is TRBV19 and J is TRBJ2-7; D not certain. Germline lookup yields CDR1 LNHDA and CDR2 SQIVND (reference sequence). Trimming removed 3 bases from V and 4 bases from J, with 10 bases in between. The CDR3 spans 13 residues.